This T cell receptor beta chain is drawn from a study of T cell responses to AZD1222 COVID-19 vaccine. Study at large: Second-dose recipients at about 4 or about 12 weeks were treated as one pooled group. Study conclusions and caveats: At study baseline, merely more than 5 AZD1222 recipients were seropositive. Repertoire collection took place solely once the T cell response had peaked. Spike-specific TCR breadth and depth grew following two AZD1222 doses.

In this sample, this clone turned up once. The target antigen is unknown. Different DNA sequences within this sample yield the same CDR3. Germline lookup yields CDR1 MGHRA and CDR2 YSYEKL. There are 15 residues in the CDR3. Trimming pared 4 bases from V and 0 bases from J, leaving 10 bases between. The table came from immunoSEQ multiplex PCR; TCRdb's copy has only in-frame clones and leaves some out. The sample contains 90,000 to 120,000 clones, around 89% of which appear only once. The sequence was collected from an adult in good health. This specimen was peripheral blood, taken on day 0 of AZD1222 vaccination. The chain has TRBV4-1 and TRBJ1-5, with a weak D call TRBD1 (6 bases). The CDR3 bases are TGCGCCAGCAGCCTCCGGACAGATAGCAATCAGCCCCAGCATTTT. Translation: CASSLRTDSNQPQHF.